This paragraph covers one T cell receptor (beta chain) sequence. Produced via immunoSEQ multiplex PCR; TCRdb's table is partial and in-frame only. The table includes under 200,000 clones, more than 70% detected once. The data were taken from a study of blood T cell repertoires in COVID-19. The CDR3 covers 13 residues. Trimming left V 3 bases short and J 6 bases short, with 8 bases between. Germline lookup yields CDR1 SGHNT and CDR2 YENEEA. Sequenced: peripheral blood. The rearrangement links TRBV11-3 to TRBJ2-2; D may be TRBD1 (5 bases). This clonotype was sampled from a woman in her sixties or seventies who had recovered from COVID-19. The CDR3 bases are TGTGCCAGCAGCTTGGGGCTGGCCGGGGAGCTGTTTTTT. As protein: CASSLGLAGELFF.